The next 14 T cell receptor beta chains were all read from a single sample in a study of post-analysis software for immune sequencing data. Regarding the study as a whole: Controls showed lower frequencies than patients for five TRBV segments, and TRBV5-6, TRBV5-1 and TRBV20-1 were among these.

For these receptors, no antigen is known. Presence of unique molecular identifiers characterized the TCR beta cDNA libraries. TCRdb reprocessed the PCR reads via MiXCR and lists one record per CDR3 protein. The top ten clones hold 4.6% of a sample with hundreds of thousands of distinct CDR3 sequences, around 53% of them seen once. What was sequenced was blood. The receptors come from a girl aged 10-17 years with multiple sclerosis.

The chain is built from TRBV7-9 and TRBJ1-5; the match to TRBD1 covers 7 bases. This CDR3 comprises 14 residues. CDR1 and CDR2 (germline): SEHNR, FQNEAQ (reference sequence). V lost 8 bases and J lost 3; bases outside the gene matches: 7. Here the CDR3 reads CASGYTGDNQPQHF. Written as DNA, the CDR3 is TGTGCCAGCGGATATACAGGGGACAATCAGCCCCAGCATTTT. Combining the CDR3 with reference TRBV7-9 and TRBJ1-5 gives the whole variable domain DTGVSQNPRHKITKRGQNVTFRCDPISEHNRLYWYRQTLGQGPEFLTYFQNEAQLEKSRLLSDRFSAERPKGSFSTLEIQRTEQGDSAMYLCASGYTGDNQPQHFGDGTRLSIL.

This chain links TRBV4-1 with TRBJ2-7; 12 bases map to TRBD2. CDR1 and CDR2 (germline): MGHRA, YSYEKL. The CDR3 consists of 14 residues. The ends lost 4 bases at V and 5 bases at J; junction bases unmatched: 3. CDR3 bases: TGCGCCAGCAGCCGACTAGCGGGAGCAAACGAGCAGTACTTC. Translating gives CASSRLAGANEQYF.

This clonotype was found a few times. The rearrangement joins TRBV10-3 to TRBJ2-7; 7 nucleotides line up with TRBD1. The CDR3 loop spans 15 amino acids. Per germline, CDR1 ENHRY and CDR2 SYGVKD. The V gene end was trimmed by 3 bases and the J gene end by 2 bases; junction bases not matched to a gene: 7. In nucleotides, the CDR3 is TGTGCCATCAGTGACCCCGGACAGGTCCCCTACGAGCAGTACTTC. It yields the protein CAISDPGQVPYEQYF.

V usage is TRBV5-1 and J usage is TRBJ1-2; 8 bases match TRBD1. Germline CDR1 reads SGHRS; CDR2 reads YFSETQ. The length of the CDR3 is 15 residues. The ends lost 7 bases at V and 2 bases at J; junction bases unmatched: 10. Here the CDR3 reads CASYPFGTGNYGYTF. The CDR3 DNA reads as TGCGCCAGCTATCCTTTCGGGACAGGAAACTATGGCTACACCTTC.

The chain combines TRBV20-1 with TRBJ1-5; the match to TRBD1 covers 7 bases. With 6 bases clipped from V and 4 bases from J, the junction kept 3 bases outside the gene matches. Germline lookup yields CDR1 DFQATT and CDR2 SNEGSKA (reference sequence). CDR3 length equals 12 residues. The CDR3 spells CSATTGNQPQHF. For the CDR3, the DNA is TGCAGTGCCACGACAGGGAATCAGCCCCAGCATTTT.

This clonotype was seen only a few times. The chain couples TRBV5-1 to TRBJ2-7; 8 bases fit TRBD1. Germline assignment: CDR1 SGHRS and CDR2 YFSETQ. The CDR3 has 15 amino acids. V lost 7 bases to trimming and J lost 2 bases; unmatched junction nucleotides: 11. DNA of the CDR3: TGCGCCAGCGCCCAGGGGGCAGGGGCCACCTACGAGCAGTACTTC. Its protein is CASAQGAGATYEQYF. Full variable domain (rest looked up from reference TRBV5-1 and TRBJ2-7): KAGVTQTPRYLIKTRGQQVTLSCSPISGHRSVSWYQQTPGQGLQFLFEYFSETQRNKGNFPGRFSGRQFSNSRSEMNVSTLELGDSALYLCASAQGAGATYEQYFGPGTRLTVT.

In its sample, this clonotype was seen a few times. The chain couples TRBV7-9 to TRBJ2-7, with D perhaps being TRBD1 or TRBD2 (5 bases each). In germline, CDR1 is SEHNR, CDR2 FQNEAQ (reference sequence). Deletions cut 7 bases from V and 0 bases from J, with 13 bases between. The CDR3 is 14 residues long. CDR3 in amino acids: CASTPGANSYEQYF. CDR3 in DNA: TGTGCCAGCACCCCCGGGGCCAACTCCTACGAGCAGTACTTC.

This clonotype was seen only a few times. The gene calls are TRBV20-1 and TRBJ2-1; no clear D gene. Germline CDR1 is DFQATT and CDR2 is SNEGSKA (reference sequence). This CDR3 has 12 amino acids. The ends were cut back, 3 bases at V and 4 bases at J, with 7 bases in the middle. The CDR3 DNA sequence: TGCAGTGCTAGTTCCGATTACAATGAGCAGTTCTTC. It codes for CSASSDYNEQFF.

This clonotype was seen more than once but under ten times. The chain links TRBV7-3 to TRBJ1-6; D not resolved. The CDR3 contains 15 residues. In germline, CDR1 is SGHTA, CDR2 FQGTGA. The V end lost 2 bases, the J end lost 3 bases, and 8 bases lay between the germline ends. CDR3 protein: CASSLVGNYNSPLHF. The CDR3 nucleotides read TGTGCCAGCAGCTTAGTAGGGAACTATAATTCACCCCTCCACTTT.

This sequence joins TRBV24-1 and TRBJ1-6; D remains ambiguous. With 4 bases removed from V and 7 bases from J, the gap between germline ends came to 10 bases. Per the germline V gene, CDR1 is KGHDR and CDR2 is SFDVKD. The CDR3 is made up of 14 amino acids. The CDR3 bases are TGTGCCACCAGTGAAGCCCCGAAGAATTCACCCCTCCACTTT. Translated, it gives CATSEAPKNSPLHF.

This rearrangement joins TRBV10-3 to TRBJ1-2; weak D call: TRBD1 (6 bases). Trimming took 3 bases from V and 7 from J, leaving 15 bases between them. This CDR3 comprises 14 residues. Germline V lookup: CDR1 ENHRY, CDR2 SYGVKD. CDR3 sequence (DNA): TGTGCCATCAGTGACAGGGAACAAGGGGGTGGCTACACCTTC. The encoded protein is CAISDREQGGGYTF.

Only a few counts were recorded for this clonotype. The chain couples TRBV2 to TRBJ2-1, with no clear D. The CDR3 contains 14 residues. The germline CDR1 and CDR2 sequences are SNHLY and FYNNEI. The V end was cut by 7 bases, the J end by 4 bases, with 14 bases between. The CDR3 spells CASTVTGSYNEQFF. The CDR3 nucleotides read TGTGCCAGCACGGTTACTGGGTCATACAATGAGCAGTTCTTC. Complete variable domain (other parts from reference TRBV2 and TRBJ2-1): EPEVTQTPSHQVTQMGQEVILRCVPISNHLYFYWYRQILGQKVEFLVSFYNNEISEKSEIFDDQFSVERPDGSNFTLKIRSTKLEDSAMYFCASTVTGSYNEQFFGPGTRLTVL.

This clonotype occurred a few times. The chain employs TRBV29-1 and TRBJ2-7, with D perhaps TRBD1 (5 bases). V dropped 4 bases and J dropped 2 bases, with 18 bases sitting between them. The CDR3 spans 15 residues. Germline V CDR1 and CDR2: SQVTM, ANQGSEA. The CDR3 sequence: CSVAGQWAGTYEQYF. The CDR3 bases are TGCAGCGTTGCAGGCCAGTGGGCAGGGACCTACGAGCAGTACTTC.

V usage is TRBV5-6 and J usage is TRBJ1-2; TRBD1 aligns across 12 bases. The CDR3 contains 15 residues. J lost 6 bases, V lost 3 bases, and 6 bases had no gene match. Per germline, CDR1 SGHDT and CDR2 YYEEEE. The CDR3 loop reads CASSSRDRGRDGYTF. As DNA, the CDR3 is TGTGCCAGCAGCTCCCGGGACAGGGGGCGGGATGGCTACACCTTC.